This is a list of T cell receptor beta chains from one sample in a study of beta chain features in type 1 diabetes. Only in-frame clones appear in the TCRdb table, and some are missing; sequencing was by immunoSEQ multiplex PCR. Here the sample spans about 620,000 clones, around 15% being singletons. The sequenced sample was naive CD4+ T cells from blood. These receptors all come from a man aged 18 to 29 in good health. Both conserved end residues are trimmed from each CDR3. Each record gives: J gene, D gene, V gene, CDR3 protein. The D gene is left open where the match is weak.

TRBJ2-5 | NA | TRBV7-3 | ASSPTGRKGRETQY
TRBJ2-5 | NA | TRBV5-7 | ASSLSEGGETQY
TRBJ1-1 | NA | TRBV7-9 | ASSLLTEAF
TRBJ1-4 | NA | TRBV7-6 | ASSFVEQGSNEKLF
TRBJ2-7 | TRBD2 | TRBV7-2 | ASSLERESEQY
TRBJ1-1 | NA | TRBV28 | ASSSPKNTEAF
TRBJ1-2 | NA | TRBV21-1 | ASSKSWTSTNYGYT
TRBJ1-4 | NA | TRBV7-9 | ASSLEELTGDNEKLF
TRBJ1-2 | NA | TRBV5-1 | ASSLDSGNYGYT
TRBJ2-3 | TRBD1 | TRBV9 | ASSVYAGGKDTQY